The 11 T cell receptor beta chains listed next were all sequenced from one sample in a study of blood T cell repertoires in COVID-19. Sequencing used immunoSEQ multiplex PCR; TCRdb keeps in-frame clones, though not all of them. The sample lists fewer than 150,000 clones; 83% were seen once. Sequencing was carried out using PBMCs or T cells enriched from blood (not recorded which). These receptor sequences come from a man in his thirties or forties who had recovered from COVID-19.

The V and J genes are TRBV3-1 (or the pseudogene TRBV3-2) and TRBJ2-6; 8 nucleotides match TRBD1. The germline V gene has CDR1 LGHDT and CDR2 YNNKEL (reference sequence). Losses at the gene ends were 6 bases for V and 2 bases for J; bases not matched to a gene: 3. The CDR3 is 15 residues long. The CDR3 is CASRPTGAGANVLTF. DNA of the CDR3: TGTGCCAGCAGACCGACAGGGGCTGGGGCCAACGTCCTGACTTTC.

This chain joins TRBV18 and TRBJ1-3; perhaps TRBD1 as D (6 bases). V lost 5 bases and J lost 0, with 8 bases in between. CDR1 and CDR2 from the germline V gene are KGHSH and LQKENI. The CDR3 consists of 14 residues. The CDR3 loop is CASSGQSSGNTIYF. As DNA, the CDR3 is TGTGCCAGCTCAGGACAGAGCTCTGGAAACACCATATATTTT.

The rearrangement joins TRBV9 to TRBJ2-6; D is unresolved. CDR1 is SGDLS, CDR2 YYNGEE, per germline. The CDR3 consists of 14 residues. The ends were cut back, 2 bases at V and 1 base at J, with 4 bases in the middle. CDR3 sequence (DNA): TGTGCCAGCAGCGTCTATTCTGGGGCCAACGTCCTGACTTTC. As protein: CASSVYSGANVLTF.

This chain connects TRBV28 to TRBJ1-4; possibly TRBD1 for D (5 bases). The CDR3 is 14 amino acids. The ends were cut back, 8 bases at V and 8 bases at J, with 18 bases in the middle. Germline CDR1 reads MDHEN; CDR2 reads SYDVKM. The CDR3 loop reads CASGLGGVSEKLFF. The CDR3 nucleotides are TGTGCCAGCGGACTTGGGGGGGTGAGCGAAAAACTGTTTTTT.

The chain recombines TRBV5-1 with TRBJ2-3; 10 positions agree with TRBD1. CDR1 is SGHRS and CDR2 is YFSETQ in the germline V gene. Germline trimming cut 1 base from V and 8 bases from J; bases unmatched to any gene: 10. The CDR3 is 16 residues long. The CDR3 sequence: CASSLIGTGAKATQYF. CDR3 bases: TGCGCCAGCAGCTTGATAGGGACAGGGGCAAAGGCTACGCAGTATTTT.

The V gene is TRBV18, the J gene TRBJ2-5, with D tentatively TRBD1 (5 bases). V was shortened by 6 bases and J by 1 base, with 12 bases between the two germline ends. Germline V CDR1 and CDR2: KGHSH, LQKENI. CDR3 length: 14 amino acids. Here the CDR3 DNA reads TGTGCCAGCTCCGGCTCGACAGTCCAAGAGACCCAGTACTTC. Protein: CASSGSTVQETQYF.

The CDR3 is CASSAQGFVTEAFF. DNA of the CDR3: TGTGCCAGCAGCGCGCAGGGGTTTGTGACTGAAGCTTTCTTT. The chain couples TRBV11-2 to TRBJ1-1; tentatively, D is TRBD1 (6 bases). V lost 5 bases to trimming and J lost 5 bases, with 15 bases between them. The CDR3 sequence is 14 residues long. Per germline, CDR1 SGHAT and CDR2 FQNNGV.

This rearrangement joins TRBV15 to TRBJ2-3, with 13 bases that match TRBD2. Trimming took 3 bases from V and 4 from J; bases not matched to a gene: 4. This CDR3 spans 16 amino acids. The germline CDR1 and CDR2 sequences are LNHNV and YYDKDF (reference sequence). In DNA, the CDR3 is TGTGCCACCAGCAGGATACTAGCGGGGGGGCCAGATACGCAGTATTTT. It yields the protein CATSRILAGGPDTQYF.

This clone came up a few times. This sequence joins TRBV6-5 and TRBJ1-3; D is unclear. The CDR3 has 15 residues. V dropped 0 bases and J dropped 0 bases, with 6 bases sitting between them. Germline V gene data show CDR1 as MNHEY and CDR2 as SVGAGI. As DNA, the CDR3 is TGTGCCAGCAGTTACTCCGGGAGCTCTGGAAACACCATATATTTT. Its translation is CASSYSGSSGNTIYF.

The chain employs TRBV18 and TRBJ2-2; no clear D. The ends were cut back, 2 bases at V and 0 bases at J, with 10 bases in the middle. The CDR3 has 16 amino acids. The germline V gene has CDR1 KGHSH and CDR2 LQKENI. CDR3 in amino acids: CASSPNNIANTGELFF. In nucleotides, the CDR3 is TGTGCCAGCTCACCAAACAATATCGCGAACACCGGGGAGCTGTTTTTT.

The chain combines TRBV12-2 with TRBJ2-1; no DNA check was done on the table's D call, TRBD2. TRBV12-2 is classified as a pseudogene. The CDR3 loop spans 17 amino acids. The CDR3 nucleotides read TGTGCAAGTCGCTTTCGGTTAGCGGGAGCTTGGGGAAATGAGCAGTTCTTC. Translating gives CASRFRLAGAWGNEQFF.